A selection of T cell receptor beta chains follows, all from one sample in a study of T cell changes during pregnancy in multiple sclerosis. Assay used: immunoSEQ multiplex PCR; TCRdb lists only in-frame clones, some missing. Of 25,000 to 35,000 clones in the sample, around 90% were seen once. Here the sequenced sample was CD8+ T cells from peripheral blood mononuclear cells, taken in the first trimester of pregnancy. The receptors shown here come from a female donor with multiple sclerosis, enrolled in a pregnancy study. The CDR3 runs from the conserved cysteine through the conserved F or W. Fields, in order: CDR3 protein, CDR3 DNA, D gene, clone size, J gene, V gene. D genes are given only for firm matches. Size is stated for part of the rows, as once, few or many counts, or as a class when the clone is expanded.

CDR3: CASSDSPGQPQHF
DNA: TGTGCCAGCAGTGACAGCCCAGGTCAGCCCCAGCATTTT
D: NA
size: NA
J: TRBJ1-5
V: TRBV2

CDR3: CASSGGQGSGEQYF
DNA: TGTGCCAGCAGCGGGGGACAGGGCTCCGGGGAGCAGTACTTC
D: TRBD1
size: NA
J: TRBJ2-7
V: TRBV6-1

CDR3: CASSLGGRQAYF
DNA: TGTGCCAGCAGCTTAGGGGGGCGCCAAGCGTATTTT
D: NA
size: once
J: TRBJ1-3
V: TRBV7-9

CDR3: CASSGGLNYEQYF
DNA: TGTGCCAGCAGCGGGGGACTAAACTACGAGCAGTACTTC
D: TRBD2
size: NA
J: TRBJ2-7
V: TRBV9

CDR3: CAIRGLDSLTGELFF
DNA: TGTGCCATCAGAGGACTGGACAGCCTCACCGGGGAGCTGTTTTTT
D: NA
size: NA
J: TRBJ2-2
V: TRBV10-3

CDR3: CASSVGQPAYEQYF
DNA: TGTGCCAGCAGCGTGGGACAGCCCGCCTACGAGCAGTACTTC
D: TRBD1
size: NA
J: TRBJ2-7
V: TRBV9

CDR3: CASSLGVEVAGYNEQFF
DNA: TGCGCCAGCAGCTTGGGCGTTGAGGTCGCGGGTTACAATGAGCAGTTCTTC
D: NA
size: NA
J: TRBJ2-1
V: TRBV5-1

CDR3: CATVLTDRGYGYTF
DNA: TGTGCCACCGTACTTACCGACAGGGGCTATGGCTACACCTTC
D: TRBD1
size: NA
J: TRBJ1-2
V: TRBV11-2

CDR3: CASSLSAGERANEQFF
DNA: TGTGCCAGCAGCTTATCGGCGGGAGAACGGGCGAATGAGCAGTTCTTC
D: TRBD2
size: NA
J: TRBJ2-1
V: TRBV7-7

CDR3: CASSQPLGLADEQFF
DNA: TGTGCCAGCAGCCAACCCCTCGGACTAGCTGATGAGCAGTTCTTC
D: TRBD2
size: NA
J: TRBJ2-1
V: TRBV7-9

CDR3: CASSQVELAGEGGYTDTQYF
DNA: TGTGCCAGCAGCCAAGTAGAACTAGCGGGAGAAGGAGGGTACACAGATACGCAGTATTTT
D: TRBD2
size: NA
J: TRBJ2-3
V: TRBV14

CDR3: CASSASAISSYEQYF
DNA: TGTGCCAGTAGTGCTAGCGCTATAAGCTCCTACGAGCAGTACTTC
D: NA
size: NA
J: TRBJ2-7
V: TRBV19

CDR3: CASSQTRQGGQPQHF
DNA: TGCGCCAGCAGCCAAACCAGACAGGGTGGACAGCCCCAGCATTTT
D: TRBD1
size: medium-sized
J: TRBJ1-5
V: TRBV4-1

CDR3: CASSQQLTYEQYF
DNA: TGCGCCAGCAGCCAACAACTCACCTACGAGCAGTACTTC
D: NA
size: NA
J: TRBJ2-7
V: TRBV4-1

CDR3: CASSQGLAPYEQYF
DNA: TGTGCCAGCAGCCAAGGACTAGCCCCCTACGAGCAGTACTTC
D: TRBD2
size: NA
J: TRBJ2-7
V: TRBV4-2

CDR3: CASSQRQGLTDTQYF
DNA: TGCGCCAGCAGCCAACGGCAGGGCTTGACAGATACGCAGTATTTT
D: NA
size: NA
J: TRBJ2-3
V: TRBV4-1

CDR3: CASSLAGTSGNITDTQYF
DNA: TGTGCCAGCAGCTTAGCGGGGACTAGCGGGAACATCACAGATACGCAGTATTTT
D: TRBD2
size: NA
J: TRBJ2-3
V: TRBV7-2

CDR3: CASSQERTGWETQYF
DNA: TGCGCCAGCAGCCAAGAAAGGACAGGGTGGGAGACCCAGTACTTC
D: TRBD1
size: NA
J: TRBJ2-5
V: TRBV4-1

CDR3: CASSPSGSSYNEQFF
DNA: TGTGCCAGCTCACCAAGCGGGAGCTCCTACAATGAGCAGTTCTTC
D: TRBD2
size: NA
J: TRBJ2-1
V: TRBV18

CDR3: CASSLPGGSYNEQFF
DNA: TGTGCCAGCAGTTTACCGGGAGGTTCTTACAATGAGCAGTTCTTC
D: TRBD2
size: NA
J: TRBJ2-1
V: TRBV27

CDR3: CASSNQGLAESRTGTDTQYF
DNA: TGTGCCAGCAGCAACCAGGGACTAGCGGAAAGTCGGACGGGCACAGATACGCAGTATTTT
D: TRBD2
size: NA
J: TRBJ2-3
V: TRBV13

CDR3: CASSVYGKPGTGYTEAFF
DNA: TGTGCCAGCAGCGTATATGGGAAACCCGGGACAGGGTACACTGAAGCTTTCTTT
D: TRBD1
size: NA
J: TRBJ1-1
V: TRBV7-2

CDR3: CAWSGIRGDEQYF
DNA: TGTGCCTGGAGCGGAATACGGGGGGACGAGCAGTACTTC
D: TRBD2
size: NA
J: TRBJ2-7
V: TRBV30

CDR3: CASSLEAGGADTF
DNA: TGTGCCAGCAGCTTGGAGGCAGGGGGCGCGGACACCTTC
D: TRBD1
size: NA
J: TRBJ1-2
V: TRBV5-6

CDR3: CASSQDAPDTQYF
DNA: TGTGCCAGCAGCCAAGATGCGCCAGATACGCAGTATTTT
D: NA
size: NA
J: TRBJ2-3
V: TRBV14

CDR3: CASTRGLALEDTQYF
DNA: TGTGCCAGCACAAGAGGACTAGCGTTAGAGGATACGCAGTATTTT
D: TRBD2
size: NA
J: TRBJ2-3
V: TRBV19

CDR3: CASSDWQGFGEQYF
DNA: TGTGCCAGCAGTGATTGGCAGGGGTTTGGCGAGCAGTACTTC
D: NA
size: NA
J: TRBJ2-7
V: TRBV25-1

CDR3: CAISESQGVIGEKLFF
DNA: TGTGCCATCAGTGAGTCACAGGGGGTCATAGGTGAAAAACTGTTTTTT
D: TRBD1
size: once
J: TRBJ1-4
V: TRBV10-3

CDR3: CASSIGQMVNYGYTF
DNA: TGTGCCAGTAGTATAGGTCAGATGGTTAACTATGGCTACACCTTC
D: NA
size: NA
J: TRBJ1-2
V: TRBV19

CDR3: CASSGTSRSYEQYF
DNA: TGCGCCAGCAGTGGGACTAGCCGCTCCTACGAGCAGTACTTC
D: TRBD2
size: NA
J: TRBJ2-7
V: TRBV10-2

CDR3: CASRLASGSSYEQYF
DNA: TGTGCAAGTCGCTTAGCTAGCGGGAGCTCCTACGAGCAGTACTTC
D: NA
size: medium-sized
J: TRBJ2-7
V: TRBV12-2

CDR3: CASSLSVGGYSEQYF
DNA: TGTGCCAGCAGCCTCTCCGTGGGTGGTTACAGCGAGCAGTACTTC
D: NA
size: few
J: TRBJ2-7
V: TRBV28

CDR3: CASSEVGTHTGELFF
DNA: TGTGCCAGCAGTGAAGTGGGGACACACACCGGGGAGCTGTTTTTT
D: NA
size: NA
J: TRBJ2-2
V: TRBV6-1